The entry that follows covers one T cell receptor (beta chain) sequence. Measured with immunoSEQ multiplex PCR; TCRdb has only the in-frame clones, and not every one. The data hold 2,400 or so clones, with about 30% observed a single time. Germline loops: CDR1 SGHNT, CDR2 YENEEA. The CDR3 extends over 16 amino acids. The V segment lost 5 bases and the J segment 6 bases; nucleotides outside the gene matches: 11. This sample stems from a study of sequential checkpoint blockade in melanoma. Treatment here: randomized to nivolumab then ipilimumab (arm A) or the reverse (arm B). No patient had prior DNA-damaging chemotherapy.

The chain uses TRBV11-3 and TRBJ2-3, with 10 bases matching TRBD2. The sequenced sample was tumor tissue (inferred from file names), obtained from a patient given nivolumab and ipilimumab in sequence. The sequence was obtained from a human donor with melanoma. The CDR3 DNA is TGTGCCAGCAGCCCAACTCTTAGCGGGGGGAGGGATACGCAGTATTTT. Protein product: CASSPTLSGGRDTQYF.